Listed below are T cell receptor beta chains from one sample, sequenced in a study of T cells in localized non-small cell lung cancer. Clones were read by immunoSEQ multiplex PCR, and TCRdb kept only the in-frame ones, dropping some. The repertoire holds 40,000 to 65,000 clones, 75% to 90% seen once, with 17% in the top ten. The source was peripheral blood mononuclear cells, collected before any cancer treatment. Source of these receptors: a man between 40 and 70 years old with stage III lung adenocarcinoma. Each CDR3 is given with its conserved first and last residue. The D gene is left open where the match is weak. The size entry is marked missing in some rows and otherwise reads once, few, many or a size class.

j_call v_call d_call clone_size cdr3_aa cdr3_nt
TRBJ2-1 TRBV5-1 TRBD1 NA CASSLDRVWFF TGCGCCAGCAGCCTTGACAGGGTTTGGTTCTTC
TRBJ2-1 TRBV5-1 NA NA CASWSPKTSDSYNEQFF TGCGCCAGCTGGTCCCCCAAGACGTCCGATTCCTACAATGAGCAGTTCTTC
TRBJ1-5 TRBV6-1 TRBD1 once CASSDAGGASNQPQHF TGTGCCAGCAGTGATGCAGGGGGCGCGAGCAATCAGCCCCAGCATTTT
TRBJ1-1 TRBV4-3 NA NA CASSQWTALGTEAFF TGCGCCAGCAGCCAATGGACGGCCCTCGGCACTGAAGCTTTCTTT
TRBJ1-3 TRBV7-7 NA NA CAGGGNTIYF TGTGCGGGGGGGGGAAACACCATATATTTT
TRBJ2-2 TRBV12-5 NA NA CASGDENTGELFF TGTGCTAGTGGCGATGAGAACACCGGGGAGCTGTTTTTT
TRBJ2-2 TRBV19 NA NA CASTQQGNTGELFF TGTGCCAGTACCCAACAGGGTAACACCGGGGAGCTGTTTTTT
TRBJ2-7 TRBV18 NA NA CASSPPLAESYEQYF TGTGCCAGCTCACCCCCGCTAGCTGAGTCCTACGAGCAGTACTTC
TRBJ2-2 TRBV7-2 NA NA CASSLNGMSGQQAGELFF TGTGCCAGCAGCTTGAATGGGATGAGCGGCCAACAGGCCGGGGAGCTGTTTTTT
TRBJ1-2 TRBV2 TRBD1 NA CASSRDRVNYGYTF TGTGCCAGCAGTAGAGACAGGGTTAACTATGGCTACACCTTC
TRBJ1-2 TRBV5-1 TRBD1 NA CASSKGQSTREGYGYTF TGCGCCAGCAGCAAGGGACAGTCAACTCGTGAGGGCTATGGCTACACCTTC
TRBJ2-1 TRBV11-2 TRBD1 NA CASSTGQGVNEQFF TGTGCCAGCAGCACGGGACAGGGAGTGAATGAGCAGTTCTTC
TRBJ1-5 TRBV30 TRBD1 NA CAWSTGTGGRNQPQHF TGTGCCTGGAGCACCGGGACAGGGGGAAGGAATCAGCCCCAGCATTTT
TRBJ2-7 TRBV30 TRBD1 NA CAWRGTGIEQYF TGTGCCTGGAGGGGGACAGGGATCGAGCAGTACTTC
TRBJ2-5 TRBV29-1 TRBD2 NA CSLRLAGGGETQYF TGCAGCCTTAGACTAGCGGGAGGGGGGGAGACCCAGTACTTC
TRBJ1-2 TRBV27 TRBD1 NA CASSLLGTGEGYTF TGTGCCAGCAGTTTACTTGGGACAGGGGAAGGCTACACCTTC
TRBJ2-7 TRBV19 TRBD2 NA CASRVGGRAVYEQYF TGTGCCAGTAGGGTCGGCGGGAGGGCCGTGTACGAGCAGTACTTC
TRBJ2-3 TRBV7-6 NA NA CASSPGGQGMADTQYF TGTGCCAGCAGCCCGGGGGGTCAGGGGATGGCAGATACGCAGTATTTT
TRBJ1-4 TRBV13 NA NA CASSNDRTNEKLFF TGTGCCAGCAGTAACGACAGAACGAATGAAAAACTGTTTTTT
TRBJ2-3 TRBV7-9 NA NA CASSSTEVLTDTQYF TGTGCCAGCAGCTCGACAGAAGTGCTCACAGATACGCAGTATTTT
TRBJ2-7 TRBV7-9 TRBD1 NA CASSSRQGAIYEQYF TGTGCCAGCAGCTCTCGACAGGGGGCTATCTACGAGCAGTACTTC
TRBJ2-3 TRBV14 NA NA CASSPGADTQYF TGTGCCAGCAGCCCCGGGGCAGATACGCAGTATTTT